This record covers a single T cell receptor beta chain. The antigen is unknown. This sample's time point: peripheral blood 6 weeks after treatment start. The sample is drawn from a study of PD-L1 blockade in urothelial cancer. Background on the study: At 6 weeks and at 3 weeks (second dose) after treatment start, blood was analyzed.

Added to each PCR by spiking were synthetic TCR analog templates. Generated by immunoSEQ multiplex PCR, the TCRdb table keeps only in-frame clones and is missing some. Found here are fewer than 90,000 clones, 91% of them singletons; the top ten hold 0.85% to 0.9%. Study observations and caveats: Where pretreatment blood TCR clonality fell below the median, better survival was predicted.

The sequence was collected from a woman older than 75 with urothelial cancer. Sequencing used PBMCs, obtained around atezolizumab (anti-PD-L1) treatment.

In DNA, the CDR3 is TGTGCCAGCAGTAGACCGACAGGGAGGACTGAAGCTTTCTTT. Translating it yields CASSRPTGRTEAFF. The chain recombines TRBV28 with TRBJ1-1; TRBD1 matches 7 bases. There are 14 residues in the CDR3. V lost 5 bases, J lost 5 bases, and 8 bases stayed unmatched. Per the germline V gene, CDR1 is MDHEN and CDR2 is SYDVKM.